These 32 T cell receptor beta chains were all obtained from the same sample, sequenced in a study of T cell responses to AZD1222 COVID-19 vaccine. The method was immunoSEQ multiplex PCR; TCRdb's version includes in-frame clones alone and lacks a portion of them. The table lists roughly 80,000 clones, roughly nine tenths of them singletons, with about 3.1% in the top ten. The sequencing here drew on peripheral blood, taken 28 days after the second AZD1222 dose. The receptors derive from an adult who received the AZD1222 COVID-19 vaccine.

This chain joins TRBV5-4 and TRBJ2-3, with 7 bases matching TRBD2. The germline V gene has CDR1 SGHNT and CDR2 YYREEE (reference sequence). The V segment lost 5 bases and the J segment 2 bases; nucleotides outside the gene matches: 8. This CDR3 spans 15 amino acids. The DNA of the CDR3 is TGTGCCAGCAGGTCGAACCAGCGGGACACAGATACGCAGTATTTT. As protein: CASRSNQRDTDTQYF.

The CDR3: CASSHLSGQETQYF. For the CDR3, the DNA is TGTGCCAGCAGCCATCTGTCAGGCCAAGAGACCCAGTACTTC. The chain carries TRBV7-3 and TRBJ2-5; D ambiguous. CDR3 size: 14 residues. CDR1 and CDR2 from the germline V gene are SGHTA and FQGTGA. V shed 5 bases and J shed 1 base, with 11 bases lying between them.

V usage is TRBV7-2 and J usage is TRBJ1-1; D perhaps matches TRBD1 (5 bases). The CDR3 has 15 amino acids. Germline CDR1 SGHTA, CDR2 FQGNSA. V was trimmed by 2 bases and J by 3 bases, leaving 13 bases between them. In nucleotides, the CDR3 is TGTGCCAGCAGCTTAATATTAGGGGCCCACACTGAAGCTTTCTTT. It specifies CASSLILGAHTEAFF.

The chain couples TRBV5-8 to TRBJ1-1; no clear D gene. The germline V gene encodes CDR1 SGHTS and CDR2 YDEGEE. The CDR3 is made up of 13 amino acids. Trimming removed 8 bases at V and 4 bases at J, with 15 bases between. CDR3 in DNA: TGTGCCAGTACGCGCCGGGGAGGCACTGAAGCTTTCTTT. This codes for CASTRRGGTEAFF.

The chain has TRBV5-1 and TRBJ2-7, with TRBD1 identical over 8 bases. The CDR3 spans 16 residues. Germline V gene sequence: CDR1 SGHRS, CDR2 YFSETQ. With 3 bases clipped from V and 1 base from J, the junction kept 9 bases outside the gene matches. CDR3 coding DNA: TGCGCCAGCAGCTCCTCCGGGACAGGATTATCCTACGAGCAGTACTTC. Its protein is CASSSSGTGLSYEQYF.

This chain links TRBV11-2 with TRBJ2-7, with TRBD1 matching over 8 bases. The J segment lost 3 bases and the V segment lost 5 bases, leaving 3 bases of the junction unmatched. This CDR3 contains 13 residues. The germline V gene encodes CDR1 SGHAT and CDR2 FQNNGV. In DNA form, the CDR3 reads TGTGCCAGCAGCCACAGGGGGAACTACGAGCAGTACTTC. Protein product: CASSHRGNYEQYF. Complete variable domain (other parts from reference TRBV11-2 and TRBJ2-7): EAGVAQSPRYKIIEKRQSVAFWCNPISGHATLYWYQQILGQGPKLLIQFQNNGVVDDSQLPKDRFSAERLKGVDSTLKIQPAKLEDSAVYLCASSHRGNYEQYFGPGTRLTVT.

Here the CDR3 reads CASSLDPGQISGELFF. Here the CDR3 DNA reads TGTGCCAGCAGCTTAGATCCCGGACAGATATCCGGGGAGCTGTTTTTT. V is TRBV11-3 and J is TRBJ2-2; the D gene is possibly TRBD1 (6 bases). Germline CDR1 SGHNT, CDR2 YENEEA. The length of the CDR3 is 16 residues. The ends were cut back, 0 bases at V and 6 bases at J, with 14 bases in the middle.

The J gene is TRBJ1-4, the V gene TRBV4-2; TRBD1 is a possible D gene (5 bases). V dropped 4 bases and J dropped 3 bases, with 12 bases sitting between them. CDR3 length equals 15 residues. The germline CDR1 and CDR2 sequences are LGHNA and YNFKEQ. CDR3 bases: TGTGCCAGCAGCCCAGTAAAGGGACCTAATGAAAAACTGTTTTTT. This codes for CASSPVKGPNEKLFF.

This chain uses TRBV5-4 with TRBJ2-7, with D possibly being TRBD1 (5 bases). Germline V lookup: CDR1 SGHNT, CDR2 YYREEE (reference sequence). The CDR3 extends over 15 amino acids. Trimming left V 4 bases short and J 4 bases short, with 18 bases between. The CDR3 loop is CASSPAPGHFYEQYF. The DNA for the CDR3 is TGTGCCAGCAGCCCTGCCCCCGGACATTTTTACGAGCAGTACTTC. The full variable domain, completed using reference TRBV5-4 and TRBJ2-7, is ETGVTQSPTHLIKTRGQQVTLRCSSQSGHNTVSWYQQALGQGPQFIFQYYREEENGRGNFPPRFSGLQFPNYSSELNVNALELDDSALYLCASSPAPGHFYEQYFGPGTRLTVT.

This clone was seen a few times. This chain connects TRBV11-2 to TRBJ2-2; 7 bases map to TRBD1. There are 13 residues in the CDR3. V lost 6 bases and J lost 8; bases outside the gene matches: 6. Germline CDR1 is SGHAT and CDR2 is FQNNGV. In DNA, the CDR3 is TGTGCCAGCAGACCGAGGGGACAGGGGGAGCTGTTTTTT. Translated, it gives CASRPRGQGELFF.

This chain joins TRBV3-1 (or the pseudogene TRBV3-2) and TRBJ2-7; TRBD1 might be the D (6 bases). CDR3 size: 15 residues. Per germline, CDR1 LGHDT and CDR2 YNNKEL (reference sequence). With 7 bases removed from V and 0 bases from J, the gap between germline ends came to 16 bases. CDR3 bases: TGTGCCAGCATCCCCAGGGGCCTGAGCTCCTACGAGCAGTACTTC. This translates into CASIPRGLSSYEQYF.

This chain uses TRBV19 with TRBJ1-4; 9 positions agree with TRBD1. There are 14 residues in the CDR3. V gave up 5 bases and J gave up 7 bases; unmatched junction bases: 5. Germline assignment: CDR1 LNHDA and CDR2 SQIVND (reference sequence). Here the CDR3 DNA reads TGTGCCAGTAGTCCAACGACAGGGGGTGAAAAACTGTTTTTT. It encodes CASSPTTGGEKLFF.

This sequence joins TRBV7-9 and TRBJ2-3, with 9 bases matching TRBD2. Germline V gene lookup returns CDR1 SEHNR and CDR2 FQNEAQ (reference sequence). The J segment lost 4 bases and the V segment lost 4 bases, leaving 12 bases of the junction unmatched. The CDR3 runs to 17 residues. CDR3 residues: CASSYWGSSGSADTQYF. CDR3 nucleotide sequence: TGTGCCAGCAGCTACTGGGGGAGTAGCGGGAGCGCAGATACGCAGTATTTT.

This chain joins TRBV6-2 or TRBV6-3 and TRBJ2-7; 15 bases agree with TRBD2. Germline V CDR1 and CDR2: MNHEY, SVGEGT. Trimming cost V 2 bases and J 1 base; bases outside gene matches: 6. The CDR3 is 18 residues long. CDR3 in DNA: TGTGCCAGCAGTTACAGGGGACTAGCGGGAGGCTATTCCTACGAGCAGTACTTC. Translating gives CASSYRGLAGGYSYEQYF.

The chain carries TRBV29-1 and TRBJ2-3; 10 bases line up with TRBD2. Unmatched junction bases numbered 12, after V lost 6 bases and J lost 6 bases. This CDR3 contains 15 residues. The germline V gene encodes CDR1 SQVTM and CDR2 ANQGSEA. The CDR3 protein is CSVRGGAGGTDTQYF. The CDR3 DNA reads TGCAGCGTCCGAGGGGGAGCGGGGGGGACGGATACGCAGTATTTT.

The rearrangement joins TRBV6-6 to TRBJ2-1; possibly TRBD1 or TRBD2 for D (6 bases each). The V gene's germline CDR1 is MNHNY and CDR2 SVGAGI (reference sequence). Between the trimmed V and J ends, which lost 7 bases and 3 bases, there was a span of 19 bases. The CDR3 sequence is 16 residues long. This CDR3 reads CASTPSLGGIYNEQFF. The CDR3 DNA reads TGTGCCAGCACCCCGTCGCTGGGGGGCATCTACAATGAGCAGTTCTTC.

This clone occurred once. V gene TRBV27 combines with J gene TRBJ1-2; D not resolved. The germline gives CDR1 MNHEY, CDR2 SMNVEV (reference sequence). Between the trimmed V and J ends, which lost 1 base and 3 bases, there was a span of 12 bases. The CDR3 covers 15 residues. CDR3 DNA: TGTGCCAGCAGTTTATACGGACGGAACTACTATGGCTACACCTTC. Its translation is CASSLYGRNYYGYTF.

The V call is TRBV7-8, the J call TRBJ2-7; possible D gene TRBD2, 7 bases. CDR3 length equals 16 residues. V lost 1 base to trimming and J lost 1 base, with 14 bases between them. Germline V gene sequence: CDR1 SGHVS, CDR2 FQNEAQ. CDR3 bases: TGTGCCAGCAGCTTAGTTCGGGGGGCAAGGTCCTACGAGCAGTACTTC. Translation gives CASSLVRGARSYEQYF.

This chain joins TRBV6-5 and TRBJ1-1; D possibly corresponds to TRBD1 (5 bases). The CDR3 totals 15 residues. Between the trimmed V and J ends, which lost 5 bases and 1 base, there was a span of 14 bases. CDR1 is MNHEY, CDR2 SVGAGI, per germline. The CDR3 region has the DNA TGTGCCAGCAGTCGTAACACAGGCGGGAACACTGAAGCTTTCTTT. Its translation: CASSRNTGGNTEAFF.

The V gene is TRBV11-2, the J gene TRBJ1-1; the D is unclear. Germline-derived CDR1 and CDR2 are SGHAT and FQNNGV. Trimming removed 5 bases from V and 7 bases from J, with 14 bases in between. The CDR3 spans 13 residues. The CDR3 loop reads CASSRAYWDEAFF. CDR3 nucleotide sequence: TGTGCCAGCAGCCGGGCGTATTGGGATGAAGCTTTCTTT.

This clone was found once. This chain links TRBV7-9 with TRBJ2-2; possibly TRBD1 for D (5 bases). The CDR3 runs 14 residues. Trimming took off 3 bases at V and 3 bases at J, with 8 bases between the two ends. Looked up from germline, CDR1 is SEHNR and CDR2 is FQNEAQ (reference sequence). This CDR3 reads CASSFQGDTGELFF. For the CDR3, the DNA is TGTGCCAGCAGCTTTCAGGGTGACACCGGGGAGCTGTTTTTT.

The chain uses TRBV7-2 and TRBJ1-5, with TRBD1 as a possible D gene (5 bases). The CDR3 is 12 residues long. From germline, CDR1 is SGHTA and CDR2 FQGNSA. V was shortened by 5 bases and J by 7 bases, with 9 bases between the two germline ends. The DNA for the CDR3 is TGTGCCAGCAGCCAAGGGGTCCAGCCCCAGCATTTT. Protein product: CASSQGVQPQHF.

The chain is built from TRBV29-1 and TRBJ1-1; D unclear. Germline-derived CDR1 and CDR2 are SQVTM and ANQGSEA. The CDR3 totals 14 residues. Trimming removed 8 bases at V and 4 bases at J, with 20 bases between. The CDR3 reads CSSHLETLFTEAFF. DNA for the CDR3: TGCAGCTCCCACTTAGAAACACTATTCACTGAAGCTTTCTTT.

V is TRBV2 and J is TRBJ2-3, with D tentatively TRBD2 (7 bases). The CDR3 has 14 residues. Trimming left V 8 bases short and J 2 bases short, with 14 bases between. CDR1 is SNHLY, CDR2 FYNNEI, per germline. This CDR3 is CASRRGGPTDTQYF. For the CDR3, the DNA is TGTGCCAGCCGGAGGGGGGGCCCCACAGATACGCAGTATTTT.

J is TRBJ1-1 and V is TRBV9, with 7 bases matching TRBD1. V trimming: 0 bases; J trimming: 5 bases; junction bases outside the gene matches: 13. The CDR3 is 17 amino acids. Germline CDR1 is SGDLS and CDR2 is YYNGEE. CDR3 loop: CASSVGRRQGRRTEAFF. In nucleotides, the CDR3 is TGTGCCAGCAGCGTAGGGCGCAGACAGGGAAGGAGAACTGAAGCTTTCTTT.

The V call is TRBV14, the J call TRBJ2-7, with D possibly matching TRBD1 (5 bases). CDR1 is SGHDN and CDR2 is FVKESK in the germline V gene. The CDR3 is made up of 15 amino acids. Trimming took off 1 base at V and 1 base at J, with 11 bases between the two ends. CDR3 protein: CASSQVGTGSYEQYF. For the CDR3, the DNA is TGTGCCAGCAGCCAAGTCGGTACAGGTTCCTACGAGCAGTACTTC.

V is TRBV30 and J is TRBJ1-5; 9 bases agree with TRBD1. The V and J ends lost 5 bases and 0 bases, in that order; junction bases with no gene match: 8. The CDR3 length is 16 residues. Germline loops: CDR1 GTSNPN, CDR2 SVGIG (reference sequence). The CDR3 DNA reads TGTGCCTGGGGGGACAGGGATTACGCTAGCAATCAGCCCCAGCATTTT. Encoded protein: CAWGDRDYASNQPQHF.

Written as DNA, the CDR3 is TGTGCCAGCTCACCATCATTGGCGGGTCCGGAGGGAAACACCATATATTTT. This codes for CASSPSLAGPEGNTIYF. The chain is built from TRBV18 and TRBJ1-3; unclear D gene. Germline loops: CDR1 KGHSH, CDR2 LQKENI. Trimming cost V 2 bases and J 4 bases, with 18 bases left between them. The CDR3 totals 17 residues. Variable domain in full (rest from reference TRBV18 and TRBJ1-3): NAGVMQNPRHLVRRRGQEARLRCSPMKGHSHVYWYRQLPEEGLKFMVYLQKENIIDESGMPKERFSAEFPKEGPSILRIQQVVRGDSAAYFCASSPSLAGPEGNTIYFGEGSWLTVV.

The V gene is TRBV4-2, the J gene TRBJ1-3, with D perhaps TRBD1 (6 bases). Trimming cost V 2 bases and J 2 bases, with 10 bases left between them. There are 15 residues in the CDR3. The germline V gene has CDR1 LGHNA and CDR2 YNFKEQ. The CDR3 DNA reads as TGTGCCAGCAGCCAAACCGGGGGCCCTGGAAACACCATATATTTT. Translated: CASSQTGGPGNTIYF.

The chain has TRBV29-1 and TRBJ2-2; D is perhaps TRBD1 (6 bases). The CDR3 contains 11 residues. Germline V gene lookup returns CDR1 SQVTM and CDR2 ANQGSEA. Trimming left V 7 bases short and J 6 bases short, with 9 bases between. As DNA, the CDR3 is TGCAGCGGAGCAGGGGCCGGGGAGCTGTTTTTT. Translating it yields CSGAGAGELFF.

As DNA, the CDR3 is TGTGCCAGCAGTGGGTCTGGGGCATTGACCGGGGAGCTGTTTTTT. Translation gives CASSGSGALTGELFF. The chain couples TRBV2 to TRBJ2-2; D may be TRBD1 (5 bases). This CDR3 region has 15 residues. The V end was cut by 4 bases, the J end by 5 bases, with 14 bases between. Per germline, CDR1 SNHLY and CDR2 FYNNEI.

This clone was observed a handful of times. The rearrangement uses TRBV24-1 and TRBJ2-7, with D hard to call. Deletions cut 4 bases from V and 6 bases from J, with 12 bases between. Per the germline V gene, CDR1 is KGHDR and CDR2 is SFDVKD. The CDR3 loop spans 13 amino acids. The CDR3 spells CATSEGTWGEQYF. The CDR3 coding sequence is TGTGCCACCAGTGAGGGAACCTGGGGCGAGCAGTACTTC.